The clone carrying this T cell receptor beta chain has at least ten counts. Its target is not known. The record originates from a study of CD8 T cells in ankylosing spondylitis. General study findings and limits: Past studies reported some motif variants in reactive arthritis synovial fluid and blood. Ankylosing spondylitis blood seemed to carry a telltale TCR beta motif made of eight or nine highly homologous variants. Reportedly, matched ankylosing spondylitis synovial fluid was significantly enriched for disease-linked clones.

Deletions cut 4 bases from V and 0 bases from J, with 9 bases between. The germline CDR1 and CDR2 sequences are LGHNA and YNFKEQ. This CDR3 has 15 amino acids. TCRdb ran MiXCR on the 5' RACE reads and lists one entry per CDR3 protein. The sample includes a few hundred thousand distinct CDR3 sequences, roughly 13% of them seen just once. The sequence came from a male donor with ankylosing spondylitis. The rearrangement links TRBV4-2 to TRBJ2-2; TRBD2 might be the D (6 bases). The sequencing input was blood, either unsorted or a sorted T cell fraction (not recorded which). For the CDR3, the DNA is TGTGCCAGCAGCCTGGAGGGTTCGAACACCGGGGAGCTGTTTTTT. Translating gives CASSLEGSNTGELFF.